This paragraph covers one TCR beta chain sequence. The antigen is not known. The data belong to a study of T cell repertoires in cytomegalovirus infection. Study background: Public TCR beta signatures provided an indication of both CMV infection and a matching HLA type.

CDR3 length equals 14 residues. V lost 5 bases to trimming and J lost 4 bases; unmatched junction nucleotides: 7. Germline V gives CDR1 DFQATT, CDR2 SNEGSKA (reference sequence). A single record per CDR3 protein comes from TCRdb applying MiXCR to the reads. The sample shows some 390,000 distinct CDR3 sequences, roughly 20% of them seen only once. Study-wide results and limits: Ex vivo, HLA-C-restricted CMV-specific TCR beta clonotypes prevailed over the rest of the response.

Sequencing was carried out using PBMCs. This chain joins TRBV20-1 and TRBJ2-2, with TRBD1 identical over 7 bases. The source of this sequence is a human donor in good health (CMV status not recorded). Some clones in this sample may be carry-over from other donors' samples. The DNA for the CDR3 is TGCAGTGCTTACAGGGGTGGCGTCACCGGGGAGCTGTTTTTT. Its translation: CSAYRGGVTGELFF.